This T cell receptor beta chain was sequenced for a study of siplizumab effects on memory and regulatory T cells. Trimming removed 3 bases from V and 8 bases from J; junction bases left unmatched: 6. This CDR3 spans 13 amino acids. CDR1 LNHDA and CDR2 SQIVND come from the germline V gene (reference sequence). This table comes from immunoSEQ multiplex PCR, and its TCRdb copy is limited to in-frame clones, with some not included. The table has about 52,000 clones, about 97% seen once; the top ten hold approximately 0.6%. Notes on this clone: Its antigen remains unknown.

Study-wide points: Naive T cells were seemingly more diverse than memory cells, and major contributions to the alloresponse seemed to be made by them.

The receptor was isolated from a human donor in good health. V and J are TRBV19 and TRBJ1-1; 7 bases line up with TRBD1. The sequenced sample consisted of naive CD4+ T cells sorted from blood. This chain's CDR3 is CASSISAGGEAFF. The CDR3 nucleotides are TGTGCCAGTAGTATCTCGGCAGGGGGAGAAGCTTTCTTT.